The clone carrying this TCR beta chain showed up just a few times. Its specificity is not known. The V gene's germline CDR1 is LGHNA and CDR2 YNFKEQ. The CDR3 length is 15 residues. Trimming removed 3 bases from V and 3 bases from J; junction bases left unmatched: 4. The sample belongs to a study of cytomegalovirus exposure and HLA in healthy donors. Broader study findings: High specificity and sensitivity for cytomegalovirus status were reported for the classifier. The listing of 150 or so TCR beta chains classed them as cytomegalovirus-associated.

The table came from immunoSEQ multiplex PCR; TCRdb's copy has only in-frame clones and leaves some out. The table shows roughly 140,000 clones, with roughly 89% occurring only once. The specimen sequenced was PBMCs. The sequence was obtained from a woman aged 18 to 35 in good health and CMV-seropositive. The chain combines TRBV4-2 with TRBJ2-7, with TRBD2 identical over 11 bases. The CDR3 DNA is TGTGCCAGCAGCCATTTGACTAGCGGGAACTACGAGCAGTACTTC. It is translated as CASSHLTSGNYEQYF.